Listed below are T cell receptor beta chains from one sample, sequenced in a study of type 1 and type 2 diabetes patients. TCRdb reprocessed the multiplex PCR reads with MiXCR, giving one entry per CDR3 protein. The table lists around 300,000 distinct CDR3 sequences, approximately 45% of them singletons, with approximately 13% in the top ten. Sequencing used peripheral blood mononuclear cells (PBMCs). The receptor source for this set is a man between 18 and 29 years old with type 2 diabetes. CDR3s include the opening cysteine and the closing phenylalanine or tryptophan. The order of the fields is CDR3 DNA, CDR3 protein, D gene, V gene, J gene, clone size. The D gene is left open where the match is weak. Clone size, where shown, is once, few, many, or a class for clones that have expanded.

DNA: TGCAGCGCTTCGCCCTGGACAGAAAAAGATACGCAGTATTTT
CDR3: CSASPWTEKDTQYF
D: -
V: TRBV29-1
J: TRBJ2-3
size: -

DNA: TGTGCCAGTAGTATAGATCTTGTAGCGGGGGGAAAATTGGAGACCCAGTACTTC
CDR3: CASSIDLVAGGKLETQYF
D: TRBD2
V: TRBV19
J: TRBJ2-5
size: -

DNA: TGTGCCAGCAGCGTAGGGGGGGAGGACGACTATGGCTACACCTTC
CDR3: CASSVGGEDDYGYTF
D: -
V: TRBV9
J: TRBJ1-2
size: -

DNA: TGTGCCATCAGTGAGTTGGCGGTCCAGAATTCACCCCTCCACTTT
CDR3: CAISELAVQNSPLHF
D: -
V: TRBV10-3
J: TRBJ1-6
size: -

DNA: TGTGCCAGCAGCTTGGGCCGGGGTCAGATTCTCTCCTACGAGCAGTACTTC
CDR3: CASSLGRGQILSYEQYF
D: -
V: TRBV7-3
J: TRBJ2-7
size: -

DNA: TGCAGTGCTAGAAGGGGCGGTGGTCAAGAGACCCAGTACTTC
CDR3: CSARRGGGQETQYF
D: -
V: TRBV20-1
J: TRBJ2-5
size: few

DNA: TGTGCCAGCAGTTTATTTGTACAGTCCCAAGAGACCCAGTACTTC
CDR3: CASSLFVQSQETQYF
D: -
V: TRBV28
J: TRBJ2-5
size: few

DNA: TGTGCCATCAGTCCGGGACAGGGGGGTCGGGATGGCTACACCTTC
CDR3: CAISPGQGGRDGYTF
D: TRBD1
V: TRBV10-3
J: TRBJ1-2
size: -

DNA: TGTGCCAGCACCGCAGGCGGGGCGGTCGGGGAGCTGTTTTTT
CDR3: CASTAGGAVGELFF
D: -
V: TRBV7-2
J: TRBJ2-2
size: -

DNA: TGTGCCAGCAACTCGTACCCCGGGACAGGGATGAGCTCCCACTACGAGCAGTACTTC
CDR3: CASNSYPGTGMSSHYEQYF
D: TRBD1
V: TRBV13
J: TRBJ2-7
size: -

DNA: TGTGCCAGCAGTCCTAAGAGGGGGGTTTGTAACTATGGCTACACCTTC
CDR3: CASSPKRGVCNYGYTF
D: -
V: TRBV7-2
J: TRBJ1-2
size: -

DNA: TGCGCCAGCAGCCCTTCGCCCTCCTACGAGCAGTACTTC
CDR3: CASSPSPSYEQYF
D: -
V: TRBV10-1
J: TRBJ2-7
size: -

DNA: TGCAGTGCTTCCGGGGGCTTCTCCTACGAGCAGTACTTC
CDR3: CSASGGFSYEQYF
D: -
V: TRBV20-1
J: TRBJ2-7
size: -

DNA: TGTGCCTGGAATGACAGGACCAATTCACCCCTCCACTTT
CDR3: CAWNDRTNSPLHF
D: -
V: TRBV30
J: TRBJ1-6
size: -

DNA: TGTGCCAGTAGTGTGACAGGCGATAGAAACACCATATATTTT
CDR3: CASSVTGDRNTIYF
D: -
V: TRBV19
J: TRBJ1-3
size: few

DNA: TGCAGTGCTAGTGAACGCTCCTACAATGAGCAGTTCTTC
CDR3: CSASERSYNEQFF
D: -
V: TRBV20-1
J: TRBJ2-1
size: few

DNA: TGCAGTGCGGGGGACCGGACGAACACCGGGGAGCTGTTTTTT
CDR3: CSAGDRTNTGELFF
D: -
V: TRBV20-1
J: TRBJ2-2
size: -

DNA: TGTGCCATCAGTGGCCGACAGAGGAACACTGAAGCTTTCTTT
CDR3: CAISGRQRNTEAFF
D: -
V: TRBV10-3
J: TRBJ1-1
size: -

DNA: TGTGCCACCACTAGATCACCTAATGAAAAACTGTTTTTT
CDR3: CATTRSPNEKLFF
D: -
V: TRBV2
J: TRBJ1-4
size: -

DNA: TGTGCCAGCAGCTTAGGGGCCAACGTCCTGACTTTC
CDR3: CASSLGANVLTF
D: -
V: TRBV14
J: TRBJ2-6
size: -

DNA: TGTGCCAGCAGTTCCTCGGACAGGGGACAAGAGACCCAGTACTTC
CDR3: CASSSSDRGQETQYF
D: TRBD1
V: TRBV28
J: TRBJ2-5
size: -

DNA: TGTGCCTGGAACAGCCAAGCTGGAAACACCATATATTTT
CDR3: CAWNSQAGNTIYF
D: -
V: TRBV30
J: TRBJ1-3
size: -

DNA: TGTGCCAGCAGCCCTTTCCTCGGTCGGCTAGCGGGAGAGCAGTACTTC
CDR3: CASSPFLGRLAGEQYF
D: TRBD2
V: TRBV2
J: TRBJ2-7
size: few

DNA: TGTGCCAGCAGCGTAAGCGGGTATTACAATGAGCAGTTCTTC
CDR3: CASSVSGYYNEQFF
D: -
V: TRBV9
J: TRBJ2-1
size: -

DNA: TGTGCCAGCAGTTTAACTCAGATCGCCTCCTACGAGCAGTACTTC
CDR3: CASSLTQIASYEQYF
D: -
V: TRBV27
J: TRBJ2-7
size: -

DNA: TGCAGTACGACAGATAGCAATCAGCCCCAGCATTTT
CDR3: CSTTDSNQPQHF
D: -
V: TRBV20-1
J: TRBJ1-5
size: -

DNA: TGTGCCAGCAGTCTGGGACAGGGAATAACCATGAACACTGAAGCTTTCTTT
CDR3: CASSLGQGITMNTEAFF
D: TRBD1
V: TRBV6-1
J: TRBJ1-1
size: -

DNA: TGCGCCAGCAGTCAAGACAGGGGGACTGGCTACACCTTC
CDR3: CASSQDRGTGYTF
D: TRBD1
V: TRBV10-2
J: TRBJ1-2
size: -

DNA: TGTGCCAGCAGTTTAGGACAGACTTCGGAGATCTATGGCTACACCTTC
CDR3: CASSLGQTSEIYGYTF
D: -
V: TRBV10-3
J: TRBJ1-2
size: -

DNA: TGCAGTGCTAGTCGGAGGACCGGAGGAGCTTTCTTT
CDR3: CSASRRTGGAFF
D: -
V: TRBV20-1
J: TRBJ1-1
size: -

DNA: TGTGCCAGTATGGGTCTAGCGGGGGGGCAAGAGACCCAGTACTTC
CDR3: CASMGLAGGQETQYF
D: TRBD2
V: TRBV19
J: TRBJ2-5
size: -

DNA: TGTGCCAGCAGCGGACCCGGGATAGGCAATCAGCCCCAGCATTTT
CDR3: CASSGPGIGNQPQHF
D: -
V: TRBV2
J: TRBJ1-5
size: -

DNA: TGTGCCATCCGAGGAACAGGGTCTCCTGGGGCCAACGTCCTGACTTTC
CDR3: CAIRGTGSPGANVLTF
D: -
V: TRBV12-3/TRBV12-4
J: TRBJ2-6
size: -

DNA: TGTGCCAGCAGTTCAGGGGCAGATACGCAGTATTTT
CDR3: CASSSGADTQYF
D: -
V: TRBV2
J: TRBJ2-3
size: -

DNA: TGTGCTAGTGGTTTGGCCGGACTAGCGGGGGGGCCAAGGGACACCGGGGAGCTGTTTTTT
CDR3: CASGLAGLAGGPRDTGELFF
D: TRBD2
V: TRBV12-5
J: TRBJ2-2
size: few

DNA: TGTGCCAGCGGATTTCGGACTGAAGCTTTCTTT
CDR3: CASGFRTEAFF
D: -
V: TRBV12-3/TRBV12-4
J: TRBJ1-1
size: -